The rows below give T cell receptor beta chains drawn from one sample of a study of early T cells in non-severe SARS-CoV-2 infection. TCRdb reanalysed the 5' RACE reads using MiXCR and keeps one entry per CDR3 protein. Of roughly 120,000 distinct CDR3 sequences listed, 10% to 15% are singletons. The source was whole blood, collected at baseline. These receptors all come from an adult who was a healthcare worker with PCR-confirmed SARS-CoV-2 infection or an uninfected control (not recorded which). Both conserved end residues are part of each CDR3. The order of the fields is J gene, D gene, V gene, clone size, CDR3 protein, CDR3 DNA. D genes are given only for firm matches. Clone size is given for some rows only: seen once, a few or many times, or a class if the clone is expanded.

TRBJ2-6 | NA | TRBV5-8 | many | CASSLEMGSGANVLTF | TGTGCCAGCAGCTTGGAAATGGGTAGTGGGGCCAACGTCCTGACTTTC
TRBJ2-7 | NA | TRBV29-1 | few | CSVVQNYEQYF | TGCAGCGTTGTCCAGAACTACGAGCAGTACTTC
TRBJ1-4 | NA | TRBV20-1 | few | CSARDTEREKLFF | TGCAGTGCTAGGGACACCGAAAGGGAAAAACTGTTTTTT
TRBJ2-1 | TRBD2 | TRBV18 | NA | CASSPTLAGDNEQFF | TGTGCCAGCTCACCAACACTAGCGGGAGACAATGAGCAGTTCTTC
TRBJ2-3 | NA | TRBV6-4 | few | CAGDTQYF | TGTGCCGGTGATACGCAGTATTTT
TRBJ1-6 | NA | TRBV27 | NA | CASSLWTANLWSPLHF | TGTGCCAGCAGTTTATGGACGGCCAATCTTTGGTCACCCCTCCACTTT
TRBJ1-1 | NA | TRBV7-9 | NA | CASSFSGANTEAFF | TGTGCCAGCAGCTTCTCAGGGGCGAACACTGAAGCTTTCTTT
TRBJ2-5 | NA | TRBV18 | many | CASSPLPRASQETQYF | TGTGCCAGCTCACCACTCCCACGGGCCTCCCAAGAGACCCAGTACTTC
TRBJ1-5 | TRBD1 | TRBV28 | few | CASNSGDRGSNQPQHF | TGTGCCAGCAATTCCGGAGACAGGGGGTCCAATCAGCCCCAGCATTTT
TRBJ1-5 | NA | TRBV7-9 | few | CASGLNQPQHF | TGTGCCAGCGGTCTCAATCAGCCCCAGCATTTT
TRBJ2-7 | TRBD2 | TRBV3-1 | few | CASSLRASGYEQYF | TGTGCCAGCAGCCTAAGGGCTAGCGGGTACGAGCAGTACTTC
TRBJ1-1 | NA | TRBV6-6 | NA | CASSPTTYPGGNTEAFF | TGTGCCAGCAGTCCGACGACGTACCCCGGGGGGAACACTGAAGCTTTCTTT
TRBJ2-7 | TRBD2 | TRBV11-3 | few | CASSPGGRDYEQYF | TGTGCCAGCAGCCCGGGGGGTCGAGACTACGAGCAGTACTTC
TRBJ1-6 | NA | TRBV7-2 | NA | CASSPDRIGNSPLHF | TGTGCCAGCAGCCCAGACAGGATAGGGAATTCACCCCTCCACTTT
TRBJ2-4 | TRBD2 | TRBV4-1 | few | CASSRSVGSLAGLDIQYF | TGCGCCAGCAGCCGGAGCGTCGGTAGCCTAGCGGGGCTAGACATTCAGTACTTC
TRBJ2-3 | TRBD2 | TRBV29-1 | few | CSVGTSGVGDTQYF | TGCAGCGTTGGGACTAGCGGGGTTGGGGATACGCAGTATTTT
TRBJ2-5 | TRBD2 | TRBV7-3 | many | CASSSGGQETQYF | TGTGCCAGCAGCTCGGGGGGGCAAGAGACCCAGTACTTC
TRBJ2-7 | TRBD2 | TRBV25-1 | many | CASSELETSVSYEQYF | TGTGCCAGCAGTGAATTAGAAACTAGCGTGTCCTACGAGCAGTACTTC
TRBJ1-1 | TRBD1 | TRBV29-1 | few | CSVEGQTVTEAFF | TGCAGCGTTGAGGGACAGACCGTCACTGAAGCTTTCTTT
TRBJ2-1 | NA | TRBV2 | NA | CASSEAGTRDF | TGTGCCAGCAGTGAAGCCGGGACAAGGGATTTC
TRBJ2-1 | NA | TRBV11-3 | NA | CASSPHTGGADNEQFF | TGTGCCAGCAGCCCCCATACGGGGGGCGCAGACAATGAGCAGTTCTTC
TRBJ2-3 | NA | TRBV5-1 | many | CASTGTTSTDTQYF | TGCGCCAGTACTGGGACAACTAGCACAGATACGCAGTATTTT
TRBJ1-6 | NA | TRBV5-8 | NA | CASSNPREDSPLHF | TGTGCCAGCAGCAACCCACGGGAGGATTCACCCCTCCACTTT
TRBJ1-5 | NA | TRBV12-3/TRBV12-4 | few | CASSFREKQPQHF | TGTGCCAGCAGTTTCAGGGAGAAACAGCCCCAGCATTTT
TRBJ2-1 | TRBD2 | TRBV11-3 | many | CASSLDLGTSWNEQFF | TGTGCCAGCAGCTTAGATTTGGGGACTAGCTGGAATGAGCAGTTCTTC
TRBJ2-2 | NA | TRBV19 | NA | CASRPSPTYTGELFF | TGTGCCAGTAGACCTTCCCCGACTTACACCGGGGAGCTGTTTTTT
TRBJ2-2 | NA | TRBV4-2 | many | CASSLRDGYTGELFF | TGTGCCAGCAGCCTTCGGGACGGCTACACCGGGGAGCTGTTTTTT
TRBJ2-7 | TRBD1 | TRBV5-4 | few | CASSSGTAYEQYF | TGTGCCAGCAGCTCCGGGACAGCCTACGAGCAGTACTTC
TRBJ2-3 | TRBD2 | TRBV20-1 | many | CSAPPLAGESSDTQYF | TGCAGTGCTCCCCCACTAGCGGGAGAATCATCAGATACGCAGTATTTT
TRBJ2-3 | TRBD2 | TRBV15 | NA | CATSIRLAVSTDTQYF | TGTGCCACCAGCATCAGACTAGCGGTTAGCACAGATACGCAGTATTTT
TRBJ2-1 | TRBD1 | TRBV29-1 | many | CSVRRDRADNEQFF | TGCAGCGTGCGCCGGGACAGGGCCGACAATGAGCAGTTCTTC
TRBJ2-7 | TRBD1 | TRBV20-1 | many | CSASPWTGSSGSYEQYF | TGCAGTGCTAGTCCCTGGACAGGGTCCTCTGGTTCCTACGAGCAGTACTTC
TRBJ2-7 | NA | TRBV20-1 | NA | CSAKRAIVNEQYF | TGCAGTGCTAAGCGTGCCATCGTCAACGAGCAGTACTTC
TRBJ1-5 | TRBD1 | TRBV3-1 | NA | CASSPTGGQPQHF | TGTGCCAGCAGCCCTACAGGGGGCCAGCCCCAGCATTTT
TRBJ1-1 | NA | TRBV6-5 | NA | CASSPAWGLMNTEAFF | TGTGCCAGCAGCCCCGCATGGGGGCTGATGAACACTGAAGCTTTCTTT
TRBJ2-7 | NA | TRBV6-6 | NA | CASRVGLAREQYF | TGTGCCAGCAGGGTGGGACTTGCCAGGGAGCAGTACTTC
TRBJ2-3 | NA | TRBV20-1 | NA | CSATSGTTQGDTDTQYF | TGCAGTGCAACCTCAGGGACTACCCAGGGGGACACAGATACGCAGTATTTT
TRBJ1-6 | NA | TRBV4-1 | NA | CASSPQPHDRIYNSPLHF | TGCGCCAGCAGCCCCCAACCCCATGACAGGATCTATAATTCACCCCTCCACTTT
TRBJ1-2 | NA | TRBV7-9 | few | CASTPGTNYGYTF | TGTGCCAGCACCCCCGGGACTAACTATGGCTACACCTTC
TRBJ1-2 | TRBD1 | TRBV6-5 | many | CASSFRLAGGNYGYTF | TGTGCCAGCAGCTTCCGACTGGCAGGGGGGAACTATGGCTACACCTTC
TRBJ2-5 | NA | TRBV10-3 | many | CAISPGDRRETQYF | TGTGCCATCAGTCCAGGGGACCGGAGGGAGACCCAGTACTTC
TRBJ2-1 | NA | TRBV20-1 | NA | CSARGTPRVNNEQFF | TGCAGTGCTAGAGGAACTCCAAGGGTAAACAATGAGCAGTTCTTC
TRBJ1-2 | NA | TRBV20-1 | few | CSAMRDTANYGYTF | TGCAGTGCTATGAGGGACACAGCTAACTATGGCTACACCTTC
TRBJ2-7 | TRBD1 | TRBV3-1 | few | CASSQVRDRWSEQYF | TGTGCCAGCAGCCAAGTCCGGGACAGGTGGTCCGAGCAGTACTTC
TRBJ2-3 | NA | TRBV6-4 | few | CATRSSEWDTQYF | TGTGCCACCCGGTCCTCTGAGTGGGATACGCAGTATTTT
TRBJ1-2 | TRBD1 | TRBV5-1 | NA | CASSLAGTGRGYGYTF | TGCGCCAGCAGCTTGGCCGGGACAGGGCGAGGCTATGGCTACACCTTC
TRBJ2-7 | NA | TRBV14 | many | CASSSDPRDQSSYEQYF | TGTGCCAGCAGCTCAGATCCCCGGGACCAGAGCTCCTACGAGCAGTACTTC
TRBJ2-7 | TRBD2 | TRBV20-1 | few | CSARAVTSGSYEQYF | TGCAGTGCTAGAGCCGTGACTAGCGGGTCTTACGAGCAGTACTTC
TRBJ2-5 | NA | TRBV5-1 | few | CASSYQETQYF | TGCGCCAGCAGCTATCAAGAGACCCAGTACTTC
TRBJ1-4 | NA | TRBV10-1 | NA | CASSPVGHFNEKLFF | TGCGCCAGCAGCCCAGTCGGACATTTTAATGAAAAACTGTTTTTT
TRBJ2-7 | TRBD1 | TRBV11-2 | few | CASSLEGRGHGEQYF | TGTGCCAGCAGCTTAGAGGGCAGGGGGCATGGCGAGCAGTACTTC
TRBJ1-3 | NA | TRBV10-3 | few | CATRTDGPISGNTIYF | TGTGCCACCCGGACGGACGGGCCGATCTCTGGAAACACCATATATTTT
TRBJ2-5 | TRBD2 | TRBV20-1 | few | CSARGGGETQYF | TGCAGTGCTAGAGGGGGAGGGGAGACCCAGTACTTC
TRBJ2-1 | NA | TRBV4-1 | few | CASSPTVGLGNEQFF | TGCGCCAGCAGCCCCACAGTCGGGTTGGGAAATGAGCAGTTCTTC
TRBJ2-4 | NA | TRBV13 | few | CASSLVDRLEF | TGTGCCAGCAGCTTAGTAGACAGACTCGAGTTC